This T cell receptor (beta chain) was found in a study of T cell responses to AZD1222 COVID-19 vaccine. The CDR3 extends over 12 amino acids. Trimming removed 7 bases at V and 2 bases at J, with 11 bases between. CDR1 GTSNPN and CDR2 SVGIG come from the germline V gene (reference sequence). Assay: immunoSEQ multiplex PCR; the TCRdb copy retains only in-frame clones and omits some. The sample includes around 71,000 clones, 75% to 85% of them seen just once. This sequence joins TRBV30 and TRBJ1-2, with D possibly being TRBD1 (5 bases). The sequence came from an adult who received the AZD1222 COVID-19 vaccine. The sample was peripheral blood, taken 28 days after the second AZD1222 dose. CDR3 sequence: CALTQENYGYTF. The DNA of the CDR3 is TGTGCCTTAACACAGGAGAACTATGGCTACACCTTC.